This TCR beta chain was identified during a study of cytomegalovirus exposure and HLA in healthy donors. General study results and limits: In vitro confirmation showed three CMV-associated chains to be CMV antigen specific.

This CDR3 contains 15 residues. Per germline, CDR1 SGHRS and CDR2 YFSETQ. Trimming took 3 bases from V and 2 from J, leaving 15 bases between them. Sequenced by immunoSEQ multiplex PCR; TCRdb stores in-frame clones only, minus some. The sample records over 130,000 clones, around 87% being singletons. About this clone: Its antigen remains unknown.

The receptor was isolated from a man younger than 35 in good health and CMV-seropositive. Material for sequencing was PBMCs. The rearrangement uses TRBV5-1 and TRBJ2-7, with a tentative D call TRBD1 (5 bases). CDR3 coding DNA: TGCGCCAGCAGCTCACTGGGGCAAACTCCCTACGAGCAGTACTTC. Protein sequence: CASSSLGQTPYEQYF.